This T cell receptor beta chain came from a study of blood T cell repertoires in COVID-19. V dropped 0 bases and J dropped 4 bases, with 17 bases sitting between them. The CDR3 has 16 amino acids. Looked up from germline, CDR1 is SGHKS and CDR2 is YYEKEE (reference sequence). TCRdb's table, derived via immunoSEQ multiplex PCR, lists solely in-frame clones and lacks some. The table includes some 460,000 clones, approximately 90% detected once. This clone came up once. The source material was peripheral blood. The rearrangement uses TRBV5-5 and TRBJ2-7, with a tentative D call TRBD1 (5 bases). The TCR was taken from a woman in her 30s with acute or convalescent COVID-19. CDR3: CASSLARVDSSYEQYF. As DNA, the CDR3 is TGTGCCAGCAGCTTGGCCAGGGTTGATTCGTCGTACGAGCAGTACTTC.